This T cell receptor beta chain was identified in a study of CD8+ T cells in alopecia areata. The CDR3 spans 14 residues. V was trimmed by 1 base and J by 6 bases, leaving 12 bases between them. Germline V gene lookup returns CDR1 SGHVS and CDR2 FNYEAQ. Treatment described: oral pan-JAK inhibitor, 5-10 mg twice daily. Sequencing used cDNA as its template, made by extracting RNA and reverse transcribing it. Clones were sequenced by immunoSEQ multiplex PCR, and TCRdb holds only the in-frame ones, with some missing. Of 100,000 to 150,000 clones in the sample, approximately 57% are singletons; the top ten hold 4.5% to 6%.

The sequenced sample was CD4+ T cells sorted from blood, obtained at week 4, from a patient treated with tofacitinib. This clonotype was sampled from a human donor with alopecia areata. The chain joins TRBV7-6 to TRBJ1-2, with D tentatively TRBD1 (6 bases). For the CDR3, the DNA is TGTGCCAGCAGCTTAGAAGACAGGAAGCATGGCTACACCTTC. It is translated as CASSLEDRKHGYTF.